This is a list of T cell receptor beta chains from one sample in a study of blood T cell repertoires in COVID-19. Sequenced by immunoSEQ multiplex PCR; TCRdb stores in-frame clones only, minus some. Counted here are about 200,000 clones, around nine tenths occurring once; the ten biggest clones make up approximately 3%. Sequences were obtained from peripheral blood. The receptors derive from a man aged 55-75 years with acute or convalescent COVID-19. Both conserved end residues are part of each CDR3. The D gene is left open where the match is weak. Clone size is shown for a subset of rows, as once, few, many or a class of expanded clone.

j_call	v_call	clone_size	d_call	cdr3_aa	cdr3_nt
TRBJ2-3	TRBV9	NA	NA	CASSVGGERGTQYF	TGTGCCAGCAGCGTAGGTGGGGAGCGAGGTACGCAGTATTTT
TRBJ1-2	TRBV5-1	NA	TRBD1	CASSYGTRTGQGEGYTF	TGCGCCAGCAGCTATGGAACAAGGACAGGGCAGGGCGAAGGCTACACCTTC
TRBJ1-3	TRBV7-2	NA	NA	CASSLRRGSGNTIYF	TGTGCCAGCAGCTTACGGAGAGGCTCTGGAAACACCATATATTTT
TRBJ1-2	TRBV18	NA	NA	CASSPLERDFNYGYTF	TGTGCCAGCTCACCGCTGGAGAGGGACTTTAACTATGGCTACACCTTC
TRBJ2-7	TRBV5-4	NA	TRBD2	CASSSDSGGGAWYEQYF	TGTGCCAGCAGCTCTGATAGCGGGGGGGGCGCGTGGTACGAGCAGTACTTC
TRBJ2-3	TRBV4-3	NA	NA	CASSGRLGAATDTQYF	TGCGCCAGCAGCGGACGTCTGGGGGCGGCTACAGATACGCAGTATTTT
TRBJ1-1	TRBV14	once	NA	CASSQDLDRNTEAFF	TGTGCCAGCAGCCAAGATCTGGACAGGAACACTGAAGCTTTCTTT
TRBJ1-2	TRBV11-2	NA	TRBD1	CASSFYRDRGQGTF	TGTGCCAGCAGCTTCTACCGGGACAGGGGCCAAGGCACCTTC
TRBJ1-1	TRBV5-1	NA	NA	CASSLGSGGLVTEAFF	TGCGCCAGCAGCTTGGGGAGCGGGGGCTTGGTTACTGAAGCTTTCTTT
TRBJ2-7	TRBV19	NA	TRBD2	CASTETSGGLYEQYF	TGTGCCAGTACCGAAACTAGCGGGGGCCTCTACGAGCAGTACTTC
TRBJ1-2	TRBV5-1	NA	NA	CASSLGLGTLYGYTF	TGCGCCAGCAGCTTGGGGCTAGGGACACTTTATGGCTACACCTTC
TRBJ1-2	TRBV14	NA	NA	CASSPQQGGYGYTF	TGTGCCAGCAGCCCCCAGCAGGGAGGATATGGCTACACCTTC
TRBJ2-1	TRBV11-2	NA	TRBD2	CASSPRTSGGNEQFF	TGTGCCAGCAGCCCCCGGACTAGCGGGGGGAATGAGCAGTTCTTC
TRBJ1-2	TRBV29-1	NA	NA	CSVQLPNYGYTF	TGCAGCGTTCAACTTCCGAACTATGGCTACACCTTC
TRBJ1-4	TRBV10-3	NA	TRBD1	CATRGQGAVTNEKLFF	TGTGCCACCCGCGGACAGGGGGCAGTAACTAATGAAAAACTGTTTTTT
TRBJ1-2	TRBV11-2	once	NA	CASSLDGSDKLWCGTF	TGTGCCAGCAGCTTAGATGGGAGCGACAAGCTTTGGTGTGGGACCTTC
TRBJ1-4	TRBV4-1	NA	NA	CASSQGTSSTNEKLFF	TGCGCCAGCAGCCAAGGGACTTCTTCAACTAATGAAAAACTGTTTTTT
TRBJ1-6	TRBV19	NA	NA	CASSTRTGGSSYNSPLHF	TGTGCCAGTAGTACCCGGACCGGAGGGAGCTCCTATAATTCACCCCTCCACTTT
TRBJ2-7	TRBV7-2	NA	NA	CASSLSTVYEQYF	TGTGCCAGCAGCTTATCCACAGTCTACGAGCAGTACTTC
TRBJ2-1	TRBV2	once	TRBD2	CASSDPPSGVRNEQFF	TGTGCCAGCAGTGATCCCCCTAGCGGGGTTAGGAATGAGCAGTTCTTC
TRBJ1-1	TRBV5-5	many	NA	CASSFSGGEAFF	TGTGCCAGCAGCTTTAGCGGAGGTGAGGCTTTCTTT
TRBJ2-1	TRBV11-3	once	NA	CASSSTSIGRANEQFF	TGTGCCAGCAGCTCCACAAGCATAGGGCGGGCGAATGAGCAGTTCTTC
TRBJ2-7	TRBV3-1/TRBV3-2	few	TRBD2	CASSPGVGGKGEQYF	TGTGCCAGCAGCCCTGGTGTGGGGGGGAAGGGCGAGCAGTACTTC
TRBJ1-2	TRBV27	NA	TRBD1	CASSPAGTVNYGYTF	TGTGCCAGCAGTCCGGCCGGGACAGTAAACTATGGCTACACCTTC
TRBJ2-5	TRBV9	NA	NA	CASSVVPGETQYF	TGTGCCAGCAGCGTAGTGCCGGGGGAGACCCAGTACTTC
TRBJ2-1	TRBV4-3	NA	NA	CASSQDGTATYNEQFF	TGCGCCAGCAGCCAAGATGGGACTGCCACCTACAATGAGCAGTTCTTC
TRBJ1-3	TRBV3-1/TRBV3-2	NA	NA	CASSQVSINSNSGNTIYF	TGTGCCAGCAGCCAAGTTTCGATCAACTCCAACTCTGGAAACACCATATATTTT
TRBJ2-5	TRBV4-1	NA	NA	CASSHVFVPETQYF	TGCGCCAGCAGCCATGTATTTGTCCCAGAGACCCAGTACTTC
TRBJ2-7	TRBV6-5	many	NA	CASSYSGSNEQYF	TGTGCCAGCAGTTACTCGGGCAGTAACGAGCAGTACTTC
TRBJ1-2	TRBV6-1	NA	TRBD1	CASSESTGAGYTF	TGTGCCAGCAGTGAATCGACAGGGGCTGGCTACACCTTC
TRBJ1-1	TRBV5-4	NA	NA	CASSGTGTEAFF	TGTGCCAGCAGCGGAACAGGGACTGAAGCTTTCTTT
TRBJ1-1	TRBV9	NA	TRBD1	CASSGGRDSPALNTEAFF	TGTGCCAGCAGCGGAGGGCGGGACAGCCCCGCCTTGAACACTGAAGCTTTCTTT
TRBJ2-3	TRBV4-1	NA	TRBD2	CASSQDLGSGVAQYF	TGCGCCAGCAGCCAAGATCTGGGTAGCGGGGTGGCGCAGTATTTT
TRBJ1-4	TRBV5-1	NA	NA	CASSLDEASRIEKLFF	TGCGCCAGCAGCTTGGATGAGGCGTCTCGTATCGAAAAACTGTTTTTT
TRBJ2-7	TRBV6-2/TRBV6-3	NA	NA	CASSYSPVFSYEQYF	TGTGCCAGCAGTTACTCGCCAGTCTTCTCCTACGAGCAGTACTTC
TRBJ2-1	TRBV6-6	NA	TRBD2	CASSSRGLAGGFEQFF	TGTGCCAGCAGCTCCCGGGGACTAGCGGGGGGGTTTGAGCAGTTCTTC
TRBJ1-2	TRBV19	once	NA	CASSVTGSSFGYTF	TGTGCCAGTAGTGTAACAGGCTCGAGTTTTGGCTACACCTTC
TRBJ2-3	TRBV28	NA	NA	CASSSGIDTQYF	TGTGCCAGCAGTTCAGGGATAGATACGCAGTATTTT
TRBJ2-5	TRBV15	NA	NA	CATSRDRVETQYF	TGTGCCACCAGCAGAGACAGGGTCGAGACCCAGTACTTC
TRBJ2-3	TRBV27	NA	TRBD2	CASRLAGGTGDTQYF	TGTGCCAGCAGGTTAGCGGGGGGCACTGGAGATACGCAGTATTTT
TRBJ2-3	TRBV7-9	NA	TRBD1	CASSLGTGFGNTQYF	TGTGCCAGCAGCTTGGGGACAGGGTTTGGAAATACGCAGTATTTT
TRBJ2-1	TRBV3-1/TRBV3-2	NA	TRBD2	CASSLGLAGDEQFF	TGTGCCAGCAGCCTGGGACTAGCGGGGGATGAGCAGTTCTTC
TRBJ1-2	TRBV3-1/TRBV3-2	NA	NA	CASSPLSNYGYTF	TGTGCCAGCAGCCCCTTGAGCAACTATGGCTACACCTTC
TRBJ1-1	TRBV28	NA	NA	CASSLLTVREAFF	TGTGCCAGCAGTCTTCTGACAGTACGTGAAGCTTTCTTT
TRBJ1-5	TRBV18	NA	NA	CASSPQPNSNQPQHF	TGTGCCAGCTCACCACAGCCGAATAGCAATCAGCCCCAGCATTTT
TRBJ2-5	TRBV9	NA	TRBD2	CASSVGSLGGGADSAETQYF	TGTGCCAGCAGCGTAGGTAGCTTGGGCGGGGGGGCCGATTCCGCAGAGACCCAGTACTTC
TRBJ1-1	TRBV18	NA	NA	CASSPAGATEAFF	TGTGCCAGCTCACCCGCGGGGGCCACTGAAGCTTTCTTT
TRBJ1-2	TRBV15	NA	TRBD1	CATTVDRGSYGYTF	TGTGCCACCACCGTGGACAGGGGAAGCTATGGCTACACCTTC
TRBJ2-7	TRBV5-6	NA	NA	CASRPQGSSYEQYF	TGTGCCAGCAGGCCCCAGGGGTCCTCCTACGAGCAGTACTTC